A single sample is the source of the 13 T cell receptor beta chains below, sequenced in a study of T cells in Graves' hyperthyroidism and ophthalmopathy. TCR beta CDR3 regions were amplified from RNA. RT-PCR in the first round (using the HTBI primer set) targeted the TCR CDR3. TCRdb used MiXCR to reprocess the multiplex PCR reads, holding one entry per CDR3 protein. In the table there are about 400,000 distinct CDR3 sequences, approximately 14% of which are singletons. The material sequenced was blood. The receptors originated from a woman younger than 30 with Graves' hyperthyroidism.

This clonotype occurred a few times. The rearrangement links TRBV7-2 to TRBJ1-4; D may be TRBD1 (5 bases). Germline V gene data show CDR1 as SGHTA and CDR2 as FQGNSA. This CDR3 is 15 amino acids long. V shed 1 base and J shed 8 bases, with 14 bases lying between them. The CDR3 DNA reads TGTGCCAGCAGCTTAGAGTCAGGGTTAGGAGAAAAACTGTTTTTT. This translates into CASSLESGLGEKLFF.

CDR3 in amino acids: CASSFWTGGHEQYF. In DNA form, the CDR3 reads TGTGCCAGCAGTTTTTGGACAGGGGGCCACGAGCAGTACTTC. The chain recombines TRBV6-2 or TRBV6-3 with TRBJ2-7; 11 bases match TRBD1. Germline V gene sequence: CDR1 MNHEY, CDR2 SVGEGT. There are 14 residues in the CDR3. Trimming removed 4 bases from V and 5 bases from J; junction bases left unmatched: 4.

This clonotype was counted a single time. V gene TRBV19 combines with J gene TRBJ2-4; 11 nucleotides line up with TRBD1. This CDR3 contains 14 residues. CDR1 LNHDA and CDR2 SQIVND come from the germline V gene (reference sequence). Trimming took 3 bases from V and 7 from J; bases not matched to a gene: 2. CDR3 DNA sequence: TGTGCCAGTAGTATCCGGGACAGGGGGAACATTCAGTACTTC. Residues: CASSIRDRGNIQYF.

This clonotype was detected many times. The chain employs TRBV7-8 and TRBJ1-2, with D uncertain. The CDR3 sequence is 14 residues long. From germline, CDR1 is SGHVS and CDR2 FQNEAQ. The V and J ends lost 1 base and 2 bases respectively, with 8 bases between them. The CDR3 sequence is CASSLGYQNYGYTF. The CDR3, as DNA: TGTGCCAGCAGCTTAGGATACCAGAACTATGGCTACACCTTC.

This clonotype was picked up a small number of times. This rearrangement joins TRBV7-9 to TRBJ1-4; D uncertain. V shed 1 base and J shed 10 bases, with 13 bases lying between them. The CDR3 length is 14 residues. Germline CDR1 is SEHNR and CDR2 is FQNEAQ (reference sequence). The CDR3 loop reads CASSLEQRFGKLFF. CDR3 coding DNA: TGTGCCAGCAGCTTAGAACAGAGATTCGGAAAACTGTTTTTT.

This clonotype has at least ten counts. This chain uses TRBV20-1 with TRBJ1-1; D is possibly TRBD1 (6 bases). The CDR3 totals 15 residues. Germline-derived CDR1 and CDR2 are DFQATT and SNEGSKA (reference sequence). Between the trimmed V and J ends, which lost 3 bases and 0 bases, there was a span of 14 bases. This CDR3 is CSASVGAQMNTEAFF. CDR3 sequence (DNA): TGCAGTGCTAGTGTGGGGGCCCAAATGAACACTGAAGCTTTCTTT.

There are a few counts of this clonotype. The chain uses TRBV3-1 and TRBJ1-1; weak D call: TRBD1 (5 bases). Trimming removed 1 base at V and 6 bases at J, with 6 bases between. Germline V gives CDR1 LGHDT, CDR2 YNNKEL (reference sequence). The CDR3 is 12 amino acids. The CDR3 DNA sequence: TGTGCCAGCAGCCAAGGAGGGGCTGAAGCTTTCTTT. Encoded protein: CASSQGGAEAFF.

The table lists this clonotype with many counts. The chain uses TRBV6-5 and TRBJ1-6, with D tentatively TRBD1 (5 bases). The V and J ends lost 0 bases and 0 bases respectively, with 12 bases between them. There are 18 residues in the CDR3. The germline CDR1 and CDR2 sequences are MNHEY and SVGAGI. CDR3 DNA sequence: TGTGCCAGCAGTTACTCTAGGGGCCTAAGCTCCTATAATTCACCCCTCCACTTT. The encoded protein is CASSYSRGLSSYNSPLHF.

The rearrangement uses TRBV5-1 and TRBJ2-7; weak D call: TRBD1 (7 bases). Germline CDR1 and CDR2: SGHRS and YFSETQ. V lost 3 bases to trimming and J lost 5 bases, with 15 bases between them. CDR3 length: 14 residues. This CDR3 reads CASSWQGGENEQYF. DNA for the CDR3: TGCGCCAGCAGCTGGCAGGGGGGAGAAAACGAGCAGTACTTC.

Details on this clonotype: Since a much larger clone is just one base distant, this may be a read error. The chain combines TRBV10-3 with TRBJ1-1, with D hard to call. This CDR3 is built from 12 residues. Looked up from germline, CDR1 is ENHRY and CDR2 is SYGVKD. CDR3 sequence (DNA): TGTGCCATCAGTGAGATGAACACTGAAACTTTCTTT. It specifies CAISEMNTETFF.

In this sample, this clonotype turned up many times. The CDR3 loop reads CASSPTVPNEKLFF. The CDR3 DNA reads TGTGCCAGCAGTCCGACAGTACCGAATGAAAAACTGTTTTTT. The chain has TRBV28 and TRBJ1-4, with D possibly being TRBD1 (5 bases). CDR3 length equals 14 residues. CDR1 is MDHEN and CDR2 is SYDVKM in the germline V gene. The germline V and J ends were trimmed by 5 bases and 5 bases, with 12 bases remaining between them.

This clonotype was seen many times. This chain links TRBV4-3 with TRBJ1-2, with D possibly matching TRBD1 (6 bases). With 0 bases removed from V and 7 bases from J, the gap between germline ends came to 9 bases. The CDR3 runs 13 residues. Per germline, CDR1 LGHNA and CDR2 YSLEER. DNA for the CDR3: TGCGCCAGCAGCCAAGAGGGCAGGGGTGGCTACACCTTC. Translating gives CASSQEGRGGYTF.

This clonotype occurred a few times. The chain has TRBV6-1 and TRBJ1-1; TRBD1 agrees at 8 bases. Germline V gene sequence: CDR1 MNHNS, CDR2 SASEGT. The CDR3 sequence is 11 residues long. The V gene end was trimmed by 6 bases and the J gene end by 11 bases; junction bases not matched to a gene: 5. The CDR3 DNA reads as TGTGCCAGCAGGGGGACAGGTTGGGCTTTCTTT. Amino acid sequence: CASRGTGWAFF.